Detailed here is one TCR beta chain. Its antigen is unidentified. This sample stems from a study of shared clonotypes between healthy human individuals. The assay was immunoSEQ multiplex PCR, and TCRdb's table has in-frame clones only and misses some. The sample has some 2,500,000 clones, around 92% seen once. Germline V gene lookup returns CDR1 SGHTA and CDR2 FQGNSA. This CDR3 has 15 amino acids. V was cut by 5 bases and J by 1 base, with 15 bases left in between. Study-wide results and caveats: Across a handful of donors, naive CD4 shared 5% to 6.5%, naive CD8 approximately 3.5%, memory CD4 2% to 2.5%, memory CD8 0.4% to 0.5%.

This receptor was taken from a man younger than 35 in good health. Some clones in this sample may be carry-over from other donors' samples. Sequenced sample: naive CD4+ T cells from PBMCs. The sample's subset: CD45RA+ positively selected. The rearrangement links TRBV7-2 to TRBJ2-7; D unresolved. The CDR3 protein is CASSPSALQSYEQYF. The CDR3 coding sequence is TGTGCCAGCAGCCCTTCTGCCCTTCAATCCTACGAGCAGTACTTC.